The clone carrying this TCR beta chain was seen many times. The entry originates in a study of early T cells in non-severe SARS-CoV-2 infection. As part of library construction, unique molecular identifiers were attached to individual cDNA molecules. From the 5' RACE reads, TCRdb called clonotypes with MiXCR, one entry per CDR3 protein. The sample lists more than 55,000 distinct CDR3 sequences; under 15% were seen once. Trimming removed 1 base at V and 2 bases at J, with 3 bases between. There are 12 residues in the CDR3. Germline CDR1 is GTSNPN and CDR2 is SVGIG (reference sequence). The chain carries TRBV30 and TRBJ1-5; D is undetermined. Sequencing was done on a sample of whole blood. The TCR originated in an adult who was a healthcare worker with PCR-confirmed SARS-CoV-2 infection or an uninfected control (not recorded which). Here the CDR3 DNA reads TGTGCCTGGAGTGGCGGCAATCAGCCCCAGCATTTT. Translation gives CAWSGGNQPQHF.